The 26 T cell receptor beta chains below come from one sample, sequenced in a study of control samples from healthy donors and cancer patients. Produced via immunoSEQ multiplex PCR; TCRdb's table is partial and in-frame only. The sample yields roughly 100,000 clones, around 89% seen once. The sample comprised PBMCs. Source of these receptors: a man aged 55-75 years with lung cancer.

This chain connects TRBV5-6 to TRBJ2-2; the D gene could be TRBD1 or TRBD2 (5 bases each). The V gene's germline CDR1 is SGHDT and CDR2 YYEEEE. This CDR3 contains 15 residues. V was trimmed by 5 bases and J by 7 bases, leaving 18 bases between them. In nucleotides, the CDR3 is TGTGCCAGCAGTCTCGATTGGGACGTCGGCGGGGAGCTGTTTTTT. As protein: CASSLDWDVGGELFF.

Regarding this clone: This likely comes from a read error, as the CDR3 has no conserved phenylalanine or tryptophan at its end. This chain uses TRBV9 with TRBJ1-4, with TRBD1 matching over 8 bases. The V and J ends lost 3 bases and 5 bases, in that order; junction bases with no gene match: 3. CDR1 SGDLS and CDR2 YYNGEE come from the germline V gene. The CDR3 consists of 14 residues. Here the CDR3 DNA reads TGTGCCAGCAGCGCCCGACAGGGGAATGAAAAACTGTTTTCT. Its translation is CASSARQGNEKLFS.

The chain is built from TRBV5-3 and TRBJ1-3; unclear D gene. TRBV5-3 is treated as an ORF (open reading frame) with a function not yet certain. V lost 0 bases, J lost 4 bases, and 11 bases lay in between. This CDR3 is 15 amino acids long. The chain's CDR3 is CARSLVSTGGNTIYF. CDR3 DNA: TGTGCCAGAAGCTTGGTTTCCACTGGAGGAAACACCATATATTTT.

The chain employs TRBV7-2 and TRBJ1-2; D uncertain. CDR1 and CDR2 from the germline V gene are SGHTA and FQGNSA. V was pared by 1 base and J by 6 bases, with 12 bases between. The CDR3 sequence is 14 residues long. The CDR3 sequence is CASSLGIPGDGYTF. In DNA, the CDR3 is TGTGCCAGCAGCTTAGGGATACCAGGAGATGGCTACACCTTC.

The rearrangement links TRBV24-1 to TRBJ2-1, with TRBD2 identical over 11 bases. Germline CDR1 KGHDR, CDR2 SFDVKD. The V segment lost 4 bases and the J segment 7 bases; nucleotides outside the gene matches: 11. CDR3 size: 17 residues. For the CDR3, the DNA is TGTGCCACCAGTGACCCCCTTAGCGGGGGGGCCGGGAATGAGCAGTTCTTC. Its translation: CATSDPLSGGAGNEQFF.

This chain uses TRBV4-1 with TRBJ2-1, with 8 bases fitting TRBD2. CDR1 and CDR2 (germline): MGHRA, YSYEKL. V dropped 1 base and J dropped 6; count of bases not matched to a gene: 11. CDR3 size: 17 residues. The chain's CDR3 is CASSQGRLGTSGNEQFF. CDR3 nucleotide sequence: TGCGCCAGCAGCCAAGGTAGACTTGGGACTAGTGGCAATGAGCAGTTCTTC.

The CDR3 protein is CASSKRRGRAGELFF. The CDR3 DNA sequence: TGTGCCAGCAGCAAGCGCAGGGGGCGGGCCGGGGAGCTGTTTTTT. V is TRBV21-1 and J is TRBJ2-2; TRBD1 is taken as the D call from the table, unchecked against the DNA. TRBV21-1 is listed as a pseudogene. There are 15 residues in the CDR3.

This clone was observed a handful of times. This chain connects TRBV12-3 or TRBV12-4 to TRBJ1-5; D unclear. Trimming pared 5 bases from V and 9 bases from J, leaving 11 bases between. The CDR3 runs 12 residues. CDR3 loop: CASSESPGPQHF. CDR3 DNA: TGTGCCAGCAGTGAATCACCTGGGCCCCAGCATTTT.

The V call is TRBV13, the J call TRBJ1-3, with TRBD1 identical over 7 bases. Losses at the gene ends were 5 bases for V and 2 bases for J; bases not matched to a gene: 6. This CDR3 is 15 amino acids long. CDR1 is PRHDT and CDR2 is FYEKMQ in the germline V gene (reference sequence). The CDR3 DNA follows: TGTGCCAGCAGCAAGACAGGGTTGGCTGGAAACACCATATATTTT. This gives the protein CASSKTGLAGNTIYF.

The chain joins TRBV3-1 (or the pseudogene TRBV3-2) to TRBJ1-1; no clear D. The germline V gene has CDR1 LGHDT and CDR2 YNNKEL (reference sequence). This CDR3 region has 15 residues. The ends were cut back, 4 bases at V and 0 bases at J, with 12 bases in the middle. The CDR3 here is CASSRADTLNTEAFF. CDR3 sequence (DNA): TGTGCCAGCAGCCGGGCAGACACGCTGAACACTGAAGCTTTCTTT.

The genes are TRBV27 and TRBJ2-5; 8 nucleotides match TRBD2. This CDR3 region has 14 residues. Germline V gene lookup returns CDR1 MNHEY and CDR2 SMNVEV (reference sequence). The J segment lost 5 bases and the V segment lost 6 bases, leaving 8 bases of the junction unmatched. Here the CDR3 DNA reads TGTGCCAGCAGAGGGGCGGGGGGCCGGGAGACCCAGTACTTC. Protein product: CASRGAGGRETQYF.

This chain connects TRBV3-1 (or the pseudogene TRBV3-2) to TRBJ1-4, with unresolved D. Trimming took 2 bases from V and 8 from J, leaving 18 bases between them. The CDR3 covers 16 residues. Germline CDR1 is LGHDT and CDR2 is YNNKEL (reference sequence). The CDR3 loop reads CASSQFGPQLGEKLFF. The DNA for the CDR3 is TGTGCCAGCAGCCAATTTGGACCCCAACTGGGGGAAAAACTGTTTTTT.

The CDR3 region has the DNA TGTGCCAGTAATAGACAGAGTAATGAAAAACTGTTTTTT. It encodes CASNRQSNEKLFF. The V call is TRBV19, the J call TRBJ1-4; possible D gene TRBD1, 5 bases. This CDR3 has 13 residues. Looked up from germline, CDR1 is LNHDA and CDR2 is SQIVND (reference sequence). The ends were cut back, 7 bases at V and 4 bases at J, with 10 bases in the middle.

The chain is built from TRBV27 and TRBJ1-6, with TRBD1 matching 7 bases. This CDR3 is built from 15 residues. Germline-derived CDR1 and CDR2 are MNHEY and SMNVEV (reference sequence). The V segment lost 4 bases and the J segment 7 bases; nucleotides outside the gene matches: 7. DNA for the CDR3: TGTGCCAGCAGTTCCTTACCAGGGGGGAATTCACCCCTCCACTTT. Translating it yields CASSSLPGGNSPLHF.

The chain employs TRBV5-1 and TRBJ1-4; 11 positions agree with TRBD1. The CDR3 has 16 amino acids. In germline, CDR1 is SGHRS, CDR2 YFSETQ. The V segment lost 3 bases and the J segment 2 bases; nucleotides outside the gene matches: 3. CDR3 nucleotides: TGCGCCAGCAGCTGGGGACAGGGGGTCACTAATGAAAAACTGTTTTTT. Amino acid sequence: CASSWGQGVTNEKLFF.

The chain couples TRBV6-1 to TRBJ2-7; D is ambiguous. The germline gives CDR1 MNHNS, CDR2 SASEGT. The CDR3 spans 13 residues. Trimming removed 1 base from V and 3 bases from J, with 7 bases in between. CDR3 residues: CASSEEGYYEQYF. The DNA for the CDR3 is TGTGCCAGCAGTGAAGAGGGATACTACGAGCAGTACTTC.

The chain recombines TRBV5-1 with TRBJ2-2, with 7 bases identical to TRBD2. CDR1 and CDR2 from the germline V gene are SGHRS and YFSETQ. Losses at the gene ends were 9 bases for V and 10 bases for J; bases not matched to a gene: 12. The CDR3 has 13 amino acids. CDR3 residues: CATRGGPHEELFF. CDR3 DNA sequence: TGCGCCACCCGCGGGGGACCTCACGAGGAGCTGTTTTTT.

This chain joins TRBV30 and TRBJ2-2; weak D call: TRBD1 (6 bases). Trimming pared 4 bases from V and 3 bases from J, leaving 21 bases between. Germline V gene data show CDR1 as GTSNPN and CDR2 as SVGIG (reference sequence). The length of the CDR3 is 17 residues. In DNA form, the CDR3 reads TGTGCCTGGAAGGACATATATACGGGACAACACACCGGGGAGCTGTTTTTT. The encoded protein is CAWKDIYTGQHTGELFF. Together with reference TRBV30 and TRBJ2-2, the CDR3 gives the full variable domain: SQTIHQWPATLVQPVGSPLSLECTVEGTSNPNLYWYRQAAGRGLQLLFYSVGIGQISSEVPQNLSASRPQDRQFILSSKKLLLSDSGFYLCAWKDIYTGQHTGELFFGEGSRLTVL.

This clone was seen a few times. The gene calls are TRBV6-6 and TRBJ1-5, with TRBD1 identical over 9 bases. The germline V gene encodes CDR1 MNHNY and CDR2 SVGAGI (reference sequence). V lost 6 bases, J lost 1 base, and 4 bases stayed unmatched. CDR3 length equals 15 residues. The CDR3 DNA reads TGTGCCAGCAGCCGACAGGGGGGAAGCAATCAGCCCCAGCATTTT. This sequence encodes CASSRQGGSNQPQHF.

This clone was counted once. The chain is built from TRBV7-3 and TRBJ2-1; the match to TRBD1 covers 9 bases. Germline CDR1 reads SGHTA; CDR2 reads FQGTGA. The V gene end was trimmed by 6 bases and the J gene end by 12 bases; junction bases not matched to a gene: 15. CDR3 length: 15 amino acids. The CDR3 sequence: CASSFGQGPHEGQFF. Here the CDR3 DNA reads TGTGCCAGCAGTTTCGGACAGGGGCCTCATGAGGGGCAGTTCTTC.

The gene calls are TRBV7-2 and TRBJ1-2; D unclear. The CDR3 loop spans 14 amino acids. V was shortened by 5 bases and J by 2 bases, with 12 bases between the two germline ends. Germline V gives CDR1 SGHTA, CDR2 FQGNSA. The CDR3 reads CASSALTENYGYTF. As DNA, the CDR3 is TGTGCCAGCAGCGCCCTGACTGAGAACTATGGCTACACCTTC.

The rearrangement joins TRBV11-3 to TRBJ2-5; perhaps D is TRBD1 or TRBD2 (6 bases each). From germline, CDR1 is SGHNT and CDR2 YENEEA. The V gene lost 1 base and the J gene lost 5 bases, with 11 bases spanning the gap. The CDR3 totals 14 residues. The chain's CDR3 is CASSLGRGPETQYF. DNA for the CDR3: TGTGCCAGCAGCTTAGGCCGGGGGCCTGAGACCCAGTACTTC.

The chain employs TRBV2 and TRBJ1-5; tentative D call: TRBD1 (5 bases). From germline, CDR1 is SNHLY and CDR2 FYNNEI. CDR3 length: 14 residues. V was shortened by 6 bases and J by 0 bases, with 9 bases between the two germline ends. This chain's CDR3 is CASRTAYSNQPQHF. In nucleotides, the CDR3 is TGTGCCAGCAGGACAGCTTATAGCAATCAGCCCCAGCATTTT.

The J gene is TRBJ1-5, the V gene TRBV12-5; TRBD1 matches 9 bases. CDR3 length: 19 amino acids. J gave up 3 bases and V 0 bases, and 12 bases lay outside the gene matches. CDR1 is LGHNT, CDR2 FRNRAP, per germline. In DNA, the CDR3 is TGTGCTAGTGGTTTGGTACTCGATGGGACAGGGCCCCTCAATCAGCCCCAGCATTTT. Translating it yields CASGLVLDGTGPLNQPQHF. Complete variable domain (other parts from reference TRBV12-5 and TRBJ1-5): DARVTQTPRHKVTEMGQEVTMRCQPILGHNTVFWYRQTMMQGLELLAYFRNRAPLDDSGMPKDRFSAEMPDATLATLKIQPSEPRDSAVYFCASGLVLDGTGPLNQPQHFGDGTRLSIL.

The chain combines TRBV12-3 or TRBV12-4 with TRBJ2-7, with 7 nucleotides matching TRBD1. This CDR3 region has 13 residues. Germline trimming cut 2 bases from V and 2 bases from J; bases unmatched to any gene: 0. The CDR3 here is CASSLQGAYEQYV. The CDR3 DNA is TGTGCCAGCAGTTTACAGGGGGCCTACGAGCAGTACGTC.

V and J are TRBV7-3 and TRBJ2-1; D gene unclear. Looked up from germline, CDR1 is SGHTA and CDR2 is FQGTGA. Trimming stripped 5 bases from V and 0 bases from J, with 11 bases between. The CDR3 is 15 amino acids. The CDR3 spells CASSPDRSSYNEQFF. The DNA for the CDR3 is TGTGCCAGCAGCCCAGACCGAAGCTCCTACAATGAGCAGTTCTTC.